This TCR beta chain was captured in a study of human T cells and chemical hapten exposure. On the study more broadly: Patients, mostly women, had alopecia areata, alopecia totalis or alopecia universalis.

General study findings and limits: Once DPC sensitization occurred, TCRs above 1 in 1000 frequency showed no change.

TCRdb re-derived calls from the RACE reads in MiXCR, one entry per CDR3 protein. This sample has tens of thousands of distinct CDR3 sequences; about 10% occur once, and the top ten carry 16%. Note on this clonotype: The antigen remains unidentified.

Time point: patch test 3, about 24 weeks after DPC sensitization. Treatment here: therapeutic diphenylcyclopropenone sensitization with weekly scalp DPC. This CDR3 comprises 18 residues. Germline V gene lookup returns CDR1 SGHTA and CDR2 FQGNSA. Losses at the gene ends were 4 bases for V and 3 bases for J; bases not matched to a gene: 10. This sequence joins TRBV7-2 and TRBJ2-6; TRBD1 matches at 9 bases. The clonotype was recovered from a woman between 35 and 50 years old with alopecia areata. Some clones in this sample may be carry-over from other donors' samples. Material: whole blood, obtained in connection with sensitization to the hapten diphenylcyclopropenone (DPC). This CDR3 is CASSSRPGTGLGANVLTF. CDR3 nucleotide sequence: TGTGCCAGCAGCTCACGTCCCGGGACAGGGCTTGGGGCCAACGTCCTGACTTTC.